A single sample gave rise to the 5 T cell receptor beta chains below, sequenced in a study of tumor-infiltrating lymphocytes in primary liver carcinoma (dated by TCRdb to the late 2010s). The listed sequencing device is Illumina HiSeq 2500. Using a constant-region primer and ProtoScript II reverse transcriptase, TCRbeta-specific cDNA was reverse-transcribed from 400 to 550 ng total RNA. Three nested multiplex PCR rounds, following a slightly modified ARM-PCR procedure, were used to build the TCRbeta libraries. Multiplex TRBV1-TRBV30 forward primers and a Cbeta reverse primer were used in the first two PCR rounds, each of which was run for around 10 cycles. TCRdb reanalyzed the raw reads on its own, using fastp at Q25 for trimming and MiXCR for clone calling, and kept in-frame beta chains. CDR3 protein sequences are deduplicated, and each keeps its most common genes and DNA. A total of 150,000 to 200,000 distinct CDR3 sequences appear in this sample, 50% to 75% of them only once. Around three quarters of the sample is held by the ten biggest clonotypes.

Blood RNA was extracted from unsorted whole blood using TRIzol reagent, and germline DNA was obtained with the DNeasy Blood & Tissue kit. The sequenced material came from peripheral blood. The source of these receptors is a man between 40 and 49 years old with primary liver carcinoma and hepatitis B virus infection.

The chain uses TRBV6-6 and TRBJ1-1; perhaps TRBD1 as D (6 bases). V lost 6 bases, J lost 11 bases, and 16 bases lay in between. The germline V gene encodes CDR1 MNHNY and CDR2 SVGAGI (reference sequence). This CDR3 is built from 12 residues. The CDR3 DNA reads as TGTGCCAGCAGCCGAACAGGGCTGGGCGCTTTCTTT. Amino acids: CASSRTGLGAFF.

In this sample, this clonotype turned up many times. V is TRBV11-2 and J is TRBJ1-5; no definite D call. Germline CDR1 reads SGHAT; CDR2 reads FQNNGV. The CDR3 covers 16 residues. Deletions cut 0 bases from V and 0 bases from J, with 9 bases between. The CDR3 nucleotides read TGTGCCAGCAGCTTAGACTGGGAAGCTAGCAATCAGCCCCAGCATTTT. Translated, it gives CASSLDWEASNQPQHF.

As for this clonotype: A read error may produce the germline difference seen at one junction end. The chain combines TRBV4-1 with TRBJ2-1; 7 bases map to TRBD2. The germline V gene has CDR1 MGHRA and CDR2 YSYEKL. There are 16 residues in the CDR3. The CDR3 is CASGQSGASGDNEQFF. In DNA, the CDR3 is TGCGCCAGCGGCCAATCCGGGGCTAGCGGTGACAATGAGCAGTTCTTC.

The gene calls are TRBV6-5 and TRBJ1-2; 7 bases agree with TRBD1. Germline CDR1 MNHEY, CDR2 SVGAGI. The J segment lost 8 bases and the V segment lost 9 bases, leaving 15 bases of the junction unmatched. CDR3 length: 14 residues. CDR3 sequence reads: CARSRNRGGEGYTF. Here the CDR3 DNA reads TGTGCCAGAAGTAGGAACAGAGGGGGCGAGGGCTACACCTTC.

To note about this clonotype: A read error is possible here, since a much larger clone lies one base away. The gene calls are TRBV11-2 and TRBJ2-1, with D perhaps TRBD2 (5 bases). The length of the CDR3 is 13 residues. Germline CDR1 SGHAT, CDR2 FQNNGV. Trimming cost V 5 bases and J 8 bases, with 13 bases left between them. This CDR3 reads CASSTTMIYEQFF. As DNA, the CDR3 is TGTGCCAGCAGCACGACTATGATCTATGAGCAGTTCTTC.